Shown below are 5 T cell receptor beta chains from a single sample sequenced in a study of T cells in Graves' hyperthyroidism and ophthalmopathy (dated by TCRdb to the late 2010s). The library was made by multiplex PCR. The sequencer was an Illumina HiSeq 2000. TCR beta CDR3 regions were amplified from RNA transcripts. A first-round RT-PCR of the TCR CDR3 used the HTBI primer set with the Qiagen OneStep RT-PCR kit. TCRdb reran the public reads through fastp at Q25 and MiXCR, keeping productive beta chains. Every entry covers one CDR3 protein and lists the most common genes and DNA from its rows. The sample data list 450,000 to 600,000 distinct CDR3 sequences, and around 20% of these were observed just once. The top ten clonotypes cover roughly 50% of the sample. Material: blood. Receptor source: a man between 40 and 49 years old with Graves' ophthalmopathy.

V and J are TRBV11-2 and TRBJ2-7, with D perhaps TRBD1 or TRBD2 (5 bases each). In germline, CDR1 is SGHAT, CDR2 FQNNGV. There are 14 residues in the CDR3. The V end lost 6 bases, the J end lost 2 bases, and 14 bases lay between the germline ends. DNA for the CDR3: TGTGCCAGCAGTCAAGGGGTTAGCGCCTACGAGCAGTACTTC. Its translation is CASSQGVSAYEQYF.

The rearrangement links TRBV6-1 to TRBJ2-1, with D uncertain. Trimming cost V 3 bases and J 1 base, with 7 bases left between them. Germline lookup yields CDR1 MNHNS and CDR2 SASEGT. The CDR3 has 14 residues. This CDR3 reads CASSEDLSYNEQFF. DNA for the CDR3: TGTGCCAGCAGTGAGGACCTTTCCTACAATGAGCAGTTCTTC.

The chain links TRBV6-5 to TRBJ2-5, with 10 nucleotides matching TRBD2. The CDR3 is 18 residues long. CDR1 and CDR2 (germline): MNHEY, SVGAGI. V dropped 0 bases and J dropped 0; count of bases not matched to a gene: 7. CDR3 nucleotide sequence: TGTGCCAGCAGTTACTCCAATATGGGACTAGCGTACCAAGAGACCCAGTACTTC. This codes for CASSYSNMGLAYQETQYF.

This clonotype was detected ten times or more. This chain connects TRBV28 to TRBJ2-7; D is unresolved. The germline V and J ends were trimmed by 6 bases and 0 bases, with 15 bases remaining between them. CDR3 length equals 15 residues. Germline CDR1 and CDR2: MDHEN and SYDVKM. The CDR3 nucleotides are TGTGCCAGCAGCTTCAATAGGGCAGCCTCCTACGAGCAGTACTTC. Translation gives CASSFNRAASYEQYF.

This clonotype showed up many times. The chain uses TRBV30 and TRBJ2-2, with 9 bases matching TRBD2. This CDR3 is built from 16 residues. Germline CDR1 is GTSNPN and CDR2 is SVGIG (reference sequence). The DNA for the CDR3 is TGTGCTTTTAATGCCGGGGCGGGGGGGCACACCGGGGAGCTGTTTTTT. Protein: CAFNAGAGGHTGELFF.